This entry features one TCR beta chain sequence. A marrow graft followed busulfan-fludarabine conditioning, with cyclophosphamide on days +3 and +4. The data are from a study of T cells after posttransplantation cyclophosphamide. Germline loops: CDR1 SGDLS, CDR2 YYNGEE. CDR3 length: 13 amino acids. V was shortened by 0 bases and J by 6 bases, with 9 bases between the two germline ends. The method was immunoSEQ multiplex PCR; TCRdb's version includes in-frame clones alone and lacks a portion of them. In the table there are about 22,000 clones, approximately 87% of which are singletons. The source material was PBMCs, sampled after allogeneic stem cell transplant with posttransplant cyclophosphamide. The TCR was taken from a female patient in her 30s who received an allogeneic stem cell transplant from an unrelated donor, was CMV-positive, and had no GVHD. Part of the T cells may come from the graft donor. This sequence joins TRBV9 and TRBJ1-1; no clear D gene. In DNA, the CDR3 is TGTGCCAGCAGCGTAGTCGAGGGCCCTGAAGCTTTCTTT. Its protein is CASSVVEGPEAFF.